Shown below are 13 T cell receptor beta chains from a single sample sequenced in a study of blood T cell repertoires in COVID-19. The data were produced by immunoSEQ multiplex PCR, yet TCRdb's version contains in-frame clones alone and is incomplete. The data contain about 270,000 clones, about 83% of them seen just once; the ten biggest clones take up about 6%. Source material: peripheral blood. All receptors derive from an elderly woman with COVID-19, enrolled during active disease.

J is TRBJ2-1 and V is TRBV7-3, with TRBD1 matching 7 bases. CDR1 is SGHTA and CDR2 is FQGTGA in the germline V gene. This CDR3 region has 15 residues. V dropped 0 bases and J dropped 4; count of bases not matched to a gene: 3. The CDR3 bases are TGTGCCAGCAGCTTAACGGGACAGTTATACAATGAGCAGTTCTTC. Its protein is CASSLTGQLYNEQFF. The whole variable domain, filled in from reference TRBV7-3 and TRBJ2-1, reads GAGVSQTPSNKVTEKGKYVELRCDPISGHTALYWYRQSLGQGPEFLIYFQGTGAADDSGLPNDRFFAVRPEGSVSTLKIQRTERGDSAVYLCASSLTGQLYNEQFFGPGTRLTVL.

Points on this clone: In the same sample, other DNA sequences code for this CDR3. V and J are TRBV7-9 and TRBJ1-5, with a possible D match to TRBD1 (5 bases). The CDR3 has 14 residues. The germline CDR1 and CDR2 sequences are SEHNR and FQNEAQ (reference sequence). V was cut by 4 bases and J by 0 bases, with 7 bases left in between. This CDR3 is CASSYDSSNQPQHF. DNA of the CDR3: TGTGCCAGCAGCTACGACAGTAGCAATCAGCCCCAGCATTTT.

The CDR3 DNA reads as TGTGCCAGCAGTGAAGCCCTCGGGACAGGGGGCTATGGCTACACCTTC. It yields the protein CASSEALGTGGYGYTF. J is TRBJ1-2 and V is TRBV6-1; 11 nucleotides agree with TRBD1. V shed 0 bases and J 4 bases; nucleotides not matched to a gene: 4. This CDR3 is 16 amino acids long. CDR1 and CDR2 from the germline V gene are MNHNS and SASEGT.

This clone appeared a few times. This rearrangement joins TRBV6-2 or TRBV6-3 to TRBJ1-5; D is possibly TRBD1 (5 bases). Trimming left V 5 bases short and J 3 bases short, with 17 bases between. Germline CDR1 reads MNHEY; CDR2 reads SVGEGT. This CDR3 is built from 16 residues. The DNA of the CDR3 is TGTGCCAGCAGTGCCAGGGTAAAGCCTCTCAATCAGCCCCAGCATTTT. Translated, it gives CASSARVKPLNQPQHF.

V gene TRBV20-1 combines with J gene TRBJ1-5; D remains unclear. Trimming stripped 3 bases from V and 5 bases from J, with 11 bases between. This CDR3 has 13 residues. CDR1 is DFQATT, CDR2 SNEGSKA, per germline (reference sequence). In nucleotides, the CDR3 is TGCAGTGCTAGTTCTAGCGGGGATCAGCCCCAGCATTTT. Protein product: CSASSSGDQPQHF.

The chain joins TRBV20-1 to TRBJ1-1; TRBD1 matches 8 bases. The CDR3 is made up of 14 amino acids. Germline V lookup: CDR1 DFQATT, CDR2 SNEGSKA (reference sequence). J lost 5 bases, V lost 3 bases, and 8 bases had no gene match. CDR3 sequence reads: CSASKQGAGTEAFF. CDR3 DNA: TGCAGTGCTAGTAAGCAGGGGGCGGGAACTGAAGCTTTCTTT.

This sequence joins TRBV5-1 and TRBJ2-1; D is uncertain. The V and J ends lost 5 bases and 0 bases respectively, with 18 bases between them. This CDR3 is 17 amino acids long. The germline gives CDR1 SGHRS, CDR2 YFSETQ. The DNA for the CDR3 is TGCGCCAGCAGTTCATCCCGTACCCTGAGCTCCTACAATGAGCAGTTCTTC. Protein product: CASSSSRTLSSYNEQFF.

V gene TRBV19 combines with J gene TRBJ1-1; 9 bases line up with TRBD1. Germline CDR1 and CDR2: LNHDA and SQIVND (reference sequence). The CDR3 consists of 13 residues. The V and J ends lost 6 bases and 5 bases, in that order; junction bases with no gene match: 4. CDR3 in DNA: TGTGCCAGTAGCGGACAGGGGCTGACTGAAGCTTTCTTT. Its protein product is CASSGQGLTEAFF.

V and J are TRBV6-2 or TRBV6-3 and TRBJ1-4, with TRBD1 identical over 7 bases. This CDR3 has 13 residues. CDR1 and CDR2 from the germline V gene are MNHEY and SVGEGT. Trimming at V came to 4 bases and at J to 8 bases, leaving 4 bases not matched to a gene. CDR3 amino acids: CASSFRDREKLFF. CDR3 bases: TGTGCCAGCAGTTTTCGGGACAGAGAAAAACTGTTTTTT.

This chain uses TRBV28 with TRBJ1-3; tentative D call: TRBD1 (6 bases). The germline CDR1 and CDR2 sequences are MDHEN and SYDVKM. The CDR3 has 15 amino acids. Deletions cut 5 bases from V and 5 bases from J, with 16 bases between. CDR3 nucleotide sequence: TGTGCCAGCAGTCCCACTGGACAGCGCCGAAACACCATATATTTT. Protein: CASSPTGQRRNTIYF. The whole variable domain, filled in from reference TRBV28 and TRBJ1-3, reads DVKVTQSSRYLVKRTGEKVFLECVQDMDHENMFWYRQDPGLGLRLIYFSYDVKMKEKGDIPEGYSVSREKKERFSLILESASTNQTSMYLCASSPTGQRRNTIYFGEGSWLTVV.

The chain uses TRBV5-1 and TRBJ1-5; the D gene is possibly TRBD1 (5 bases). The germline V gene has CDR1 SGHRS and CDR2 YFSETQ. The CDR3 runs 15 residues. Trimming left V 3 bases short and J 1 base short, with 11 bases between. This chain's CDR3 is CASSYGGDSNQPQHF. The DNA of the CDR3 is TGCGCCAGCAGCTACGGAGGGGACAGCAATCAGCCCCAGCATTTT.

On this clone: The sample carries other DNA sequences with the same CDR3. The chain carries TRBV6-5 and TRBJ1-1; maybe TRBD1 (6 bases). The CDR3 totals 15 residues. Germline loops: CDR1 MNHEY, CDR2 SVGAGI. Trimming took 0 bases from V and 1 from J, leaving 9 bases between them. The CDR3 nucleotides are TGTGCCAGCAGTTACTCGCGACAGGCGAACACTGAAGCTTTCTTT. Its protein product is CASSYSRQANTEAFF.

This clone was observed a single time. This chain uses TRBV12-3 or TRBV12-4 with TRBJ1-5; tentatively, D is TRBD1 (5 bases). The CDR3 has 13 residues. V shed 5 bases and J shed 4 bases, with 9 bases lying between them. This chain's CDR3 is CASSQQENQPQHF. The CDR3, as DNA: TGTGCCAGCAGTCAACAGGAAAATCAGCCCCAGCATTTT.